This TCR beta chain was recorded in a study of OX40 agonist ivuxolimab in advanced cancers. The overall study: Ivuxolimab was delivered to patients intravenously every 2 weeks at doses spanning 0.01 to 10 mg/kg. Three patients showed partial responses: one hepatocellular carcinoma and two cutaneous melanoma cases.

For this clone: Antigen unknown.

The protocol was immunoSEQ multiplex PCR, while the TCRdb copy is restricted to in-frame clones and leaves out a portion. Altogether some 120,000 clones are present, about 90% being singletons, with the ten largest covering 0.81%. The CDR3 consists of 15 residues. Germline-derived CDR1 and CDR2 are SGHAT and FQNNGV. Trimming took off 2 bases at V and 0 bases at J, with 10 bases between the two ends. Study conclusions and caveats: Normalized expansion of T-cell clones was also low for some nonresponders. At 0.1 to 3.0 mg/kg and by week 6, CD4+ and CD8+ T cells in the blood had expanded clonally.

Sequencing was performed on CD4+ or CD8+ T cells sorted from blood, taken in a trial of the OX40 agonist ivuxolimab. The receptor comes from an adult with an advanced solid tumor such as melanoma, head and neck, liver or kidney cancer. The chain joins TRBV11-2 to TRBJ1-2; D gene uncertain. The CDR3 region is CASSLMGTANYGYTF. CDR3 nucleotide sequence: TGTGCCAGCAGCTTAATGGGCACAGCTAACTATGGCTACACCTTC.